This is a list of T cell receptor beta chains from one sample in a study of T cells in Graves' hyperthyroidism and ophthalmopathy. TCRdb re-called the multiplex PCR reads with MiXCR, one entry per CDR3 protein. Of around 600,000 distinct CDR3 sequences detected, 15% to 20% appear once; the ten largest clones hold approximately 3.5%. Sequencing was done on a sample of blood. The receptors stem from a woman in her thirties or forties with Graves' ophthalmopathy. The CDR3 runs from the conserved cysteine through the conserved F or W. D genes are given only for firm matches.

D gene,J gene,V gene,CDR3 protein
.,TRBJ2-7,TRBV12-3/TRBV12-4,CASSLPKGLGNYEQYF
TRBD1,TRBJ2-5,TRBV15,CATSTPGQGARETQYF
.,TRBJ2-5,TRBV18,CASSPPTGSQETQYF
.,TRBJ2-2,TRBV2,CASSVVPPNTGELFF
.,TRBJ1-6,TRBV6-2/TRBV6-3,CASSSPFRDLMSPLHF
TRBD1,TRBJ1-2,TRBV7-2,CASSLELGQKNRGYTF
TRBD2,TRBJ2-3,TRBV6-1,CASSTLSGRLTDTQYF
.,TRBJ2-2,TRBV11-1,CASSPGHNTGELFF
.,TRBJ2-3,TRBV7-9,CASSPDLPSTDTQYF
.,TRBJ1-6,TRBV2,CASRTGTMGSPLHF
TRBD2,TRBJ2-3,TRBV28,CATSSPTSGRGSPRYF
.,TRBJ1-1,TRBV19,CASSMGRNTEAFF
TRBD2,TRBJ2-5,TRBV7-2,CASSRTSGGGQKTQYF
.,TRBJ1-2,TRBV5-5,CASSGQQATAYGYTF
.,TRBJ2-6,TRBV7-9,CASSLAHKGISGANVLTF
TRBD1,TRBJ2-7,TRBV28,CASRTGGSYEQYF
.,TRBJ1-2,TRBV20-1,CRADEGDYGYTF